This TCR beta chain was identified in a study of control samples from healthy donors and cancer patients. Produced via immunoSEQ multiplex PCR; TCRdb's table is partial and in-frame only. This table has 180,000 or so clones, 90% to 95% appearing once. Between the trimmed V and J ends, which lost 4 bases and 7 bases, there was a span of 17 bases. CDR1 MGHRA and CDR2 YSYEKL come from the germline V gene. The length of the CDR3 is 16 residues. The source material was blood. The gene calls are TRBV4-1 and TRBJ1-6; a possible D gene is TRBD1 (6 bases). This sequence was found in a woman in her twenties or thirties in good health. Here the CDR3 reads CASSRGHGVLNSPLHF. The CDR3 bases are TGCGCCAGCAGCCGGGGGCACGGAGTGCTAAATTCACCCCTCCACTTT.